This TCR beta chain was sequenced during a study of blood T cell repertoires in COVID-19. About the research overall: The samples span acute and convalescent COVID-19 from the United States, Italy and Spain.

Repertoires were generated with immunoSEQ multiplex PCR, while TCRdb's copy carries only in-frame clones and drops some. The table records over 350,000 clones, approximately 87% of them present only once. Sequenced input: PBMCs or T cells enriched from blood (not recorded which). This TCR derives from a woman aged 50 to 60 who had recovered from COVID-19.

The CDR3 here is CASSPTTRTVRTEAFF. The CDR3 bases are TGTGCCAGTAGTCCCACCACCAGGACAGTAAGGACTGAAGCTTTCTTT. This chain connects TRBV19 to TRBJ1-1, with a weak D call TRBD1 (6 bases). Per the germline V gene, CDR1 is LNHDA and CDR2 is SQIVND (reference sequence). V lost 5 bases and J 5 bases, leaving 21 bases between the germline ends. The CDR3 contains 16 residues.